The 18 T cell receptor beta chains presented below share a single source sample, sequenced in a study of vaccination and CD4 T cells after COVID-19. Treatment denoted: approximately nine-day PBMC culture with coronavirus spike peptide pools or control peptides (ViraFEST assay). The assay that was used to sequence DNA from cultured CD4+ T cells was the Oncomine TCR Beta short-read assay. TCRdb processed the PCR reads anew with MiXCR; each CDR3 protein has one entry. Counted here are approximately 11,000 distinct CDR3 sequences, approximately 83% occurring once; the ten biggest clones make up around 9.9%. Antigens of these TCRs are unknown. Sequenced: CD4+ T cells from blood, cultured in vitro. These receptors were collected from a human donor who had recovered from COVID-19.

This clonotype has a handful of counts. At one end the junction does not follow the germline gene, possibly because of a read error. This sequence joins TRBV12-3 or TRBV12-4 and TRBJ1-2; the D gene is possibly TRBD1 (6 bases). The CDR3 sequence is 12 residues long. CDR3 nucleotide sequence: TGTGCTAGCAGAAGCAGGGGCTATGGCTACACCTTC. It encodes CASRSRGYGYTF.

This clonotype is a singleton in its sample. This chain connects TRBV19 to TRBJ1-1, with D unresolved. The germline V gene encodes CDR1 LNHDA and CDR2 SQIVND (reference sequence). The CDR3 has 11 amino acids. V was shortened by 3 bases and J by 6 bases, with 5 bases between the two germline ends. CDR3 loop: CASSIKAEAFF. DNA for the CDR3: TGTGCCAGTAGTATTAAGGCTGAAGCTTTCTTT.

The chain recombines TRBV28 with TRBJ1-4; D unclear. From germline, CDR1 is MDHEN and CDR2 SYDVKM. The germline V and J ends were trimmed by 5 bases and 3 bases, with 16 bases remaining between them. CDR3 length: 16 amino acids. The chain's CDR3 is CASSPSISGANEKLFF. The CDR3, as DNA: TGTGCCAGCAGTCCTAGCATATCGGGAGCTAATGAAAAACTGTTTTTT.

The chain is built from TRBV20-1 and TRBJ1-1; D perhaps matches TRBD1 (5 bases). Germline CDR1 and CDR2: DFQATT and SNEGSKA (reference sequence). The CDR3 consists of 13 residues. With 3 bases removed from V and 1 base from J, the gap between germline ends came to 9 bases. The CDR3 bases are TGCAGTGCTAGCCGGGGCCCGAACACTGAAGCTTTCTTT. Translation gives CSASRGPNTEAFF.

With respect to this clonotype: At one end, the junction sequence differs from germline, possibly due to a read error. The V gene is TRBV7-9, the J gene TRBJ2-3, with D uncertain. Germline CDR1 is SEHNR and CDR2 is FQNEAQ (reference sequence). The CDR3 spans 14 residues. The CDR3 protein is CASSPLGRTNTQYF. CDR3 bases: TGTGCCAGCAGCCCTCTCGGACGCACAAATACGCAGTATTTT.

The gene calls are TRBV5-1 and TRBJ1-2; TRBD1 is a possible D gene (6 bases). Germline V CDR1 and CDR2: SGHRS, YFSETQ. V was trimmed by 0 bases and J by 4 bases, leaving 13 bases between them. The CDR3 contains 15 residues. CDR3 loop: CASSLEGGDLYGYTF. Here the CDR3 DNA reads TGCGCCAGCAGCTTGGAGGGGGGGGACCTCTATGGCTACACCTTC.

This clonotype was observed a handful of times. The chain uses TRBV2 and TRBJ1-5; D uncertain. The CDR3 has 13 residues. V gave up 4 bases and J gave up 5 bases, with 9 bases separating them. The germline V gene has CDR1 SNHLY and CDR2 FYNNEI. CDR3 DNA: TGTGCCAGCAGTGGAAAACACTATCAGCCCCAGCATTTT. Amino acids: CASSGKHYQPQHF.

The genes are TRBV30 and TRBJ2-6, with D unclear. V shed 4 bases and J shed 4 bases, with 5 bases lying between them. CDR1 GTSNPN and CDR2 SVGIG come from the germline V gene (reference sequence). The CDR3 spans 12 residues. CDR3 in DNA: TGTGCCTGGACCTTGGGGGCCAACGTCCTGACTTTC. Its protein is CAWTLGANVLTF.

The V gene is TRBV6-2 or TRBV6-3, the J gene TRBJ1-2; D is uncertain. The CDR3 is 15 residues long. Germline CDR1 reads MNHEY; CDR2 reads SVGEGT. V was cut by 5 bases and J by 5 bases, with 18 bases left in between. The CDR3 loop is CASSTRLTVRYGYTF. The CDR3 DNA follows: TGTGCCAGCAGTACCCGTCTAACAGTGAGGTATGGCTACACCTTC.

This sequence joins TRBV12-3 or TRBV12-4 and TRBJ1-4; D not resolved. The CDR3 runs 15 residues. Trimming took off 5 bases at V and 0 bases at J, with 10 bases between the two ends. DNA for the CDR3: TGTGCCAGCAGTAACCGGGGTTCAACTAATGAAAAACTGTTTTTT. This codes for CASSNRGSTNEKLFF.

The gene calls are TRBV11-2 and TRBJ2-2, with no clear D. CDR3 length equals 17 residues. V lost 0 bases to trimming and J lost 1 base, with 12 bases between them. Germline CDR1 is SGHAT and CDR2 is FQNNGV. DNA of the CDR3: TGTGCCAGCAGCTTAGATTTTGGTCCCCGGAACACCGGGGAGCTGTTTTTT. It codes for CASSLDFGPRNTGELFF.

The V and J genes are TRBV24-1 and TRBJ2-3; 10 nucleotides match TRBD2. Germline values: CDR1 KGHDR, CDR2 SFDVKD. This CDR3 has 15 residues. With V trimmed by 6 bases and J by 3 bases, 5 bases remained unmatched. DNA of the CDR3: TGTGCCACCAGTTTGGCTAGCGGGGGAACAGATACGCAGTATTTT. Translated, it gives CATSLASGGTDTQYF.

The chain has TRBV11-2 and TRBJ1-1; D is undetermined. CDR1 is SGHAT, CDR2 FQNNGV, per germline. Trimming took 1 base from V and 3 from J, leaving 9 bases between them. The CDR3 spans 14 residues. The CDR3 is CASSLARSDTEAFF. CDR3 sequence (DNA): TGTGCCAGCAGCTTAGCCAGGTCAGACACTGAAGCTTTCTTT.

This rearrangement joins TRBV6-1 to TRBJ2-2; 9 bases are a match to TRBD2. The V and J ends lost 4 bases and 7 bases, in that order; junction bases with no gene match: 7. Germline lookup yields CDR1 MNHNS and CDR2 SASEGT. The CDR3 has 15 residues. The CDR3 nucleotides are TGTGCCAGCAGTGCAAGCGGGGGGTCGGGCGGGGAGCTGTTTTTT. Amino acids: CASSASGGSGGELFF.

As for this clonotype: One end of the junction is discordant with germline, which a read error may explain. This chain uses TRBV27 with TRBJ1-5; 8 nucleotides agree with TRBD1. Germline V CDR1 and CDR2: MNHEY, SMNVEV (reference sequence). There are 17 residues in the CDR3. CDR3 sequence reads: CAGSPWTGSLGGQPQHF. CDR3 in DNA: TGTGCCGGCAGTCCTTGGACAGGGTCATTAGGTGGTCAGCCCCAGCATTTT.

DNA for the CDR3: TGTGCCAGCAGTTTCAGGAGGGGTACCGGAAACACCATATATTTT. Its protein is CASSFRRGTGNTIYF. V is TRBV12-3 or TRBV12-4 and J is TRBJ1-3; maybe TRBD1 (5 bases). Trimming cost V 3 bases and J 4 bases, with 13 bases left between them. The length of the CDR3 is 15 residues.

By share of the sample, this clonotype is large (0.1 to 1%). CDR3 sequence: CASSKVRGANIRNYGYTF. The CDR3 bases are TGTGCCAGCAGCAAAGTAAGGGGGGCGAATATTCGTAACTATGGCTACACCTTC. The gene calls are TRBV21-1 and TRBJ1-2; TRBD1, the table's D call, lacks a check against the DNA. TRBV21-1 is termed a pseudogene. The CDR3 runs to 18 residues.

As to this clonotype: At one end the junction does not follow the germline gene, possibly because of a read error. V gene TRBV7-9 combines with J gene TRBJ1-2, with 7 bases aligning to TRBD1. This CDR3 comprises 13 residues. Germline assignment: CDR1 SEHNR and CDR2 FQNEAQ (reference sequence). The chain's CDR3 is CASSSSGTVIPRF. For the CDR3, the DNA is TGTGCCAGCAGCTCCTCCGGGACAGTCATTCCCCGGTTC.